The source of this T cell receptor (beta chain) is a study of beta chain features in type 1 diabetes. The CDR3 length is 17 residues. The germline V gene has CDR1 SGHDT and CDR2 YYEEEE. Study-wide findings and caveats: TCRB CDR3s from Type 1 diabetes patients were moderately but significantly shorter in all four CD4+ subsets.

Averaging about 116 mL, one heparinised blood draw came from each individual donor. Expressed TCRB transcripts were sequenced because the isolated RNA had all been reverse transcribed beforehand. Profiled with immunoSEQ multiplex PCR; TCRdb holds only in-frame clones, not every one. The sample holds over 650,000 clones; around 15% are singletons and the top ten take 0.03% to 0.04%. As regards this clone: As yet, its antigen is unknown.

The V and J genes are TRBV5-6 and TRBJ2-5; D gene ambiguous. The DNA matches TRBJ2-7 better at its end, which makes the J call doubtful. The TCR comes from a man aged 18 to 29 with type 1 diabetes. The sequencing input was naive CD4+ T cells from blood. The CDR3 bases are TGTGCCAGCAGCTTGGGCCCCCCGCAGGACGCATCCTACGAGCAGTACTTC. It yields the protein CASSLGPPQDASYEQYF.